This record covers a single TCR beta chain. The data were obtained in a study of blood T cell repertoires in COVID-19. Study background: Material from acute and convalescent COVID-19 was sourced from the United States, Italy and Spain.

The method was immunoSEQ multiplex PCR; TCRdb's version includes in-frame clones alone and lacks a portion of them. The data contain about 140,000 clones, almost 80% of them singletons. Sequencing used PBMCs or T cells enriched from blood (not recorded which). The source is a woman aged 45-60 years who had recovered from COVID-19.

CDR3 DNA: TGTGCCAGCTCACCACTTAACAGGGCTGGGGCCAACGTCCTGACTTTC. This translates into CASSPLNRAGANVLTF. The chain joins TRBV18 to TRBJ2-6; possibly TRBD1 for D (6 bases). Trimming took off 1 base at V and 2 bases at J, with 9 bases between the two ends. CDR1 and CDR2 (germline): KGHSH, LQKENI. The CDR3 has 16 amino acids.